These 20 T cell receptor beta chains originate from one sample sequenced in a study of sequential checkpoint blockade in melanoma. TCRdb keeps only in-frame clones here, not all; method: immunoSEQ multiplex PCR. The sample contains some 20,000 clones, more than 70% of which appear only once. The treatment: randomized to nivolumab then ipilimumab (arm A) or the reverse (arm B). Material: CD8+ T cells sorted from blood (inferred from file names), obtained from a patient given nivolumab and ipilimumab in sequence. The receptors stem from a human donor with melanoma.

The chain combines TRBV11-2 with TRBJ2-7, with 7 bases matching TRBD2. The CDR3 loop spans 14 amino acids. The ends lost 7 bases at V and 5 bases at J; junction bases unmatched: 11. The germline V gene has CDR1 SGHAT and CDR2 FQNNGV. Written as DNA, the CDR3 is TGTGCCAGCACCATAGCCGGGGAGGGGAACGAGCAGTACTTC. Amino acids: CASTIAGEGNEQYF.

About this clone itself: One junction end does not reproduce the germline sequence, and a read error may be involved. The same CDR3 arises from other DNA sequences in this sample as well. The chain joins TRBV5-4 to TRBJ2-7, with D possibly matching TRBD1 (5 bases). Germline CDR1 and CDR2: SGHNT and YYREEE (reference sequence). The CDR3 loop spans 17 amino acids. The CDR3, as DNA: TGCGCCAGCAGCCAAGATTTCGGCAGGGTAGGGTCCTACGAGCAGTACTTC. It is translated as CASSQDFGRVGSYEQYF.

A few counts support this clone. This chain uses TRBV21-1 with TRBJ1-5; TRBD1 is the table's D call and was not checked against the DNA. TRBV21-1 is shown as a pseudogene. The CDR3 runs to 17 residues. CDR3 sequence: CASSPRKRQGGIQPQHF. The CDR3, as DNA: TGTGCCAGCAGCCCCCGTAAGCGCCAGGGGGGAATTCAGCCCCAGCATTTT.

This clone showed up just a few times. The rearrangement links TRBV7-9 to TRBJ2-7; TRBD2 aligns across 8 bases. From germline, CDR1 is SEHNR and CDR2 FQNEAQ (reference sequence). The V and J ends lost 4 bases and 2 bases, in that order; junction bases with no gene match: 19. The CDR3 runs to 19 residues. The CDR3 sequence is CASSSPQILAGPTPYEQYF. For the CDR3, the DNA is TGTGCCAGCAGCTCCCCACAGATCCTAGCGGGCCCTACCCCCTACGAGCAGTACTTC. The full variable domain, with the rest looked up from reference TRBV7-9 and TRBJ2-7, is DTGVSQNPRHKITKRGQNVTFRCDPISEHNRLYWYRQTLGQGPEFLTYFQNEAQLEKSRLLSDRFSAERPKGSFSTLEIQRTEQGDSAMYLCASSSPQILAGPTPYEQYFGPGTRLTVT.

V and J are TRBV29-1 and TRBJ1-4, with D unresolved. CDR1 SQVTM and CDR2 ANQGSEA come from the germline V gene. The V end was cut by 7 bases, the J end by 4 bases, with 16 bases between. The CDR3 totals 14 residues. The CDR3 nucleotides read TGCAGCGCAGAAAGGAGGGCCTATAATGAAAAACTGTTTTTT. Translating it yields CSAERRAYNEKLFF.

The rearrangement links TRBV9 to TRBJ2-7, with TRBD2 identical over 12 bases. The J segment lost 7 bases and the V segment lost 4 bases, leaving 9 bases of the junction unmatched. CDR3 length: 15 amino acids. Germline V gene data show CDR1 as SGDLS and CDR2 as YYNGEE. CDR3 bases: TGTGCCAGCAGCCAAACTAGCGGGGGGCCGTCTGAGCAGTACTTC. This codes for CASSQTSGGPSEQYF.

The V call is TRBV19, the J call TRBJ2-7; D gene ambiguous. The germline V gene has CDR1 LNHDA and CDR2 SQIVND (reference sequence). With 2 bases removed from V and 6 bases from J, the gap between germline ends came to 23 bases. CDR3 length equals 17 residues. The CDR3 sequence: CASSITSPPYRRSEQYF. The DNA of the CDR3 is TGTGCCAGTAGTATAACGTCCCCGCCCTACCGAAGGAGCGAGCAGTACTTC.

V gene TRBV7-9 combines with J gene TRBJ2-7; TRBD1 matches at 9 bases. The trim removed 2 bases at V and 7 bases at J, leaving 12 bases unmatched. The CDR3 has 16 amino acids. Germline assignment: CDR1 SEHNR and CDR2 FQNEAQ (reference sequence). This chain's CDR3 is CASSLLGTGYAQEQYF. As DNA, the CDR3 is TGTGCCAGCAGCTTACTAGGGACAGGGTACGCCCAGGAGCAGTACTTC.

The genes are TRBV19 and TRBJ1-1, with D perhaps matching TRBD1 (5 bases). V was clipped by 3 bases and J by 11 bases, with 16 bases between them. Germline CDR1 LNHDA, CDR2 SQIVND (reference sequence). The length of the CDR3 is 13 residues. DNA of the CDR3: TGTGCCAGTAGTATCGGGACTGCTGGTTTGGCTTTCTTT. It translates to CASSIGTAGLAFF.

This chain connects TRBV28 to TRBJ1-4, with 9 bases fitting TRBD1. Germline-derived CDR1 and CDR2 are MDHEN and SYDVKM. V gave up 2 bases and J gave up 7 bases; unmatched junction bases: 2. This CDR3 spans 14 amino acids. The CDR3 bases are TGTGCCAGCAGTTTAAGGGGACAGGGTGAAAAACTGTTTTTT. Encoded protein: CASSLRGQGEKLFF.

Only a few counts were recorded for this clone. The gene calls are TRBV14 and TRBJ1-1; D not resolved. Between the trimmed V and J ends, which lost 4 bases and 7 bases, there was a span of 10 bases. In germline, CDR1 is SGHDN, CDR2 FVKESK. The CDR3 consists of 12 residues. The CDR3 DNA sequence: TGTGCCAGCAGCCCCGGAGAACATGAAGCTTTCTTT. It specifies CASSPGEHEAFF.

The chain employs TRBV7-9 and TRBJ1-6, with 8 nucleotides matching TRBD1. From germline, CDR1 is SEHNR and CDR2 FQNEAQ (reference sequence). V shed 2 bases and J 0 bases; nucleotides not matched to a gene: 6. The CDR3 sequence is 18 residues long. In DNA, the CDR3 is TGTGCCAGCAGCTTACCAAGGACAGGGAGCTCCTATAATTCACCCCTCCACTTT. Its protein product is CASSLPRTGSSYNSPLHF.

To note about this clone: Additional DNA sequences in this sample encode the identical CDR3. CDR3 sequence: CASSERGLYEQYF. The CDR3 DNA follows: TGTGCCAGCAGTGAAAGAGGGCTCTACGAGCAGTACTTC. This sequence joins TRBV6-1 and TRBJ2-7, with a possible D match to TRBD2 (5 bases). CDR3 size: 13 residues. V was cut by 2 bases and J by 3 bases, with 8 bases left in between. The V gene's germline CDR1 is MNHNS and CDR2 SASEGT.

This clone has a handful of counts. V and J are TRBV7-9 and TRBJ2-7; 9 bases fit TRBD1. CDR1 and CDR2 from the germline V gene are SEHNR and FQNEAQ (reference sequence). The CDR3 has 14 residues. V lost 8 bases and J lost 2; bases outside the gene matches: 7. CDR3 nucleotides: TGTGCCAGCCGCCGGGGGACAGGGCCCTACGAGCAGTACTTC. As protein: CASRRGTGPYEQYF.

This clone showed up just a few times. This chain connects TRBV5-1 to TRBJ1-1, with no clear D. Trimming left V 4 bases short and J 1 base short, with 17 bases between. Germline CDR1 SGHRS, CDR2 YFSETQ. This CDR3 is 16 amino acids long. The CDR3 region has the DNA TGCGCCAGCAGCCTTGGGGAGGGCGTTCCGAACACTGAAGCTTTCTTT. This sequence encodes CASSLGEGVPNTEAFF.

The gene calls are TRBV9 and TRBJ2-7; D perhaps matches TRBD2 (6 bases). Germline CDR1 and CDR2: SGDLS and YYNGEE. V lost 4 bases, J lost 7 bases, and 18 bases lay in between. The CDR3 runs to 14 residues. The CDR3 here is CASSPGPTEGEQYF. The CDR3 DNA reads TGTGCCAGCAGCCCAGGACCCACGGAGGGGGAGCAGTACTTC.

Only a few counts were recorded for this clone. Written as DNA, the CDR3 is TGTGCCAGCAGCTTGGGGACAGAGTACGAGCAGTACTTC. As protein: CASSLGTEYEQYF. This chain links TRBV5-4 with TRBJ2-7; a possible D gene is TRBD1 (6 bases). Germline CDR1 SGHNT, CDR2 YYREEE (reference sequence). The length of the CDR3 is 13 residues. V was trimmed by 0 bases and J by 4 bases, leaving 8 bases between them.

J is TRBJ2-1 and V is TRBV5-6; 9 nucleotides match TRBD2. In germline, CDR1 is SGHDT, CDR2 YYEEEE. This CDR3 has 19 amino acids. The ends lost 5 bases at V and 7 bases at J; junction bases unmatched: 22. This CDR3 reads CASSGGVGSAGGPWNEQFF. The CDR3 nucleotides read TGTGCCAGCAGTGGAGGCGTCGGGTCGGCGGGAGGGCCGTGGAATGAGCAGTTCTTC.

This rearrangement joins TRBV7-9 to TRBJ1-1; no reliable D call. V lost 0 bases and J 7 bases, leaving 6 bases between the germline ends. CDR1 is SEHNR, CDR2 FQNEAQ, per germline (reference sequence). This CDR3 spans 12 amino acids. CDR3 DNA: TGTGCCAGCAGCTTAGCTCGGGGTGAAGCTTTCTTT. Its translation is CASSLARGEAFF.

J is TRBJ1-2 and V is TRBV5-1, with TRBD1 matching over 8 bases. In germline, CDR1 is SGHRS, CDR2 YFSETQ. After removal of 4 bases from V and 4 bases from J, the junction contained 12 bases not matched to a gene. The CDR3 sequence is 16 residues long. The CDR3 DNA reads as TGCGCCAGCAGCCCTACGACAGGGGACATTATCTATGGCTACACCTTC. Its protein is CASSPTTGDIIYGYTF.